This TCR beta chain was retrieved from a study of cytomegalovirus exposure and HLA in healthy donors. Study-wide points: A likely sequencing artifact accounted for one observed cluster of highly shared sequence variants.

The PCR employed 60 Vbeta primers together with 13 Jbeta primers. Here immunoSEQ multiplex PCR was the method, and the copy in TCRdb shows in-frame clones only, minus some. Among 150,000 to 200,000 clones listed, approximately 80% were seen once. Remarks on this clone: Its antigen remains unidentified.

The V end lost 0 bases, the J end lost 1 base, and 18 bases lay between the germline ends. This CDR3 is 18 amino acids long. Germline V CDR1 and CDR2: SGHTA, FQGNSA. Sequencing was performed on PBMCs. The chain carries TRBV7-2 and TRBJ1-2; D is unresolved. This TCR was recovered from a woman in her forties or fifties in good health and CMV-seronegative. In DNA, the CDR3 is TGTGCCAGCAGCTTAGCCCGGATGGGAGGACCTTATAACTATGGCTACACCTTC. Encoded protein: CASSLARMGGPYNYGYTF.